This T cell receptor beta chain was recovered during a study of shared clonotypes between healthy human individuals. Study-wide background: There were three CD4 naive, three CD4 memory, two CD8 naive and one CD8 memory plates per donor.

Clones were read by immunoSEQ multiplex PCR, and TCRdb kept only the in-frame ones, dropping some. This table holds some 2,500,000 clones, around 93% found once. The clonotype was recovered from a young man in good health. Some clones in this sample may be carry-over from other donors' samples. The sequenced material came from naive CD4+ T cells from PBMCs. The subset: CD45RA+ positively selected.

CDR3: CSVSFLAGVGGDETQYF. The CDR3 DNA reads TGCAGCGTTTCTTTCTTAGCGGGAGTCGGAGGGGATGAGACCCAGTACTTC. The V call is TRBV29-1, the J call TRBJ2-5, with 9 bases matching TRBD2. The germline gives CDR1 SQVTM, CDR2 ANQGSEA. This CDR3 spans 17 amino acids. Unmatched junction bases numbered 18, after V lost 5 bases and J lost 5 bases.